A single sample gave rise to the 27 T cell receptor beta chains below, sequenced in a study of technical replicates of blood from four donors. The repertoire was sequenced with immunoSEQ multiplex PCR; TCRdb's copy has only in-frame clones and lacks some. Of tens of thousands of clones detected, about 94% appear once; the ten largest clones hold about 0.27%. The sample was T cells isolated from PBMCs. Receptors originate from a human donor in good health.

This clone occurred a few times. The chain is built from TRBV6-4 and TRBJ1-1; 8 nucleotides line up with TRBD1. With 0 bases clipped from V and 2 bases from J, the junction kept 2 bases outside the gene matches. There are 15 residues in the CDR3. Looked up from germline, CDR1 is MRHNA and CDR2 is SNTAGT. The DNA of the CDR3 is TGTGCCAGCAGTGACTCTGGACAGGGTAACACTGAAGCTTTCTTT. Its protein product is CASSDSGQGNTEAFF.

This sequence joins TRBV11-2 and TRBJ2-7; no firm D call. Germline CDR1 and CDR2: SGHAT and FQNNGV. This CDR3 has 14 amino acids. The V and J ends lost 5 bases and 0 bases respectively, with 11 bases between them. Written as DNA, the CDR3 is TGTGCCAGCAGCCACAAAAGAAGCTCCTACGAGCAGTACTTC. Protein: CASSHKRSSYEQYF.

J is TRBJ1-2 and V is TRBV10-2; 9 bases fit TRBD1. V was pared by 4 bases and J by 8 bases, with 5 bases of the junction left unmatched. The CDR3 is 13 residues long. Looked up from germline, CDR1 is WSHSY and CDR2 is SAAADI. CDR3 loop: CASSGRTGAGYTF. CDR3 sequence (DNA): TGCGCCAGCAGTGGAAGGACAGGGGCAGGCTACACCTTC.

V usage is TRBV5-1 and J usage is TRBJ1-4; TRBD1 agrees at 11 bases. Germline assignment: CDR1 SGHRS and CDR2 YFSETQ. V lost 5 bases, J lost 8 bases, and 5 bases stayed unmatched. The CDR3 length is 14 residues. Here the CDR3 DNA reads TGCGCCAGCAGACCCGGGACAGGGGGGGAAAAACTGTTTTTT. This gives the protein CASRPGTGGEKLFF. Full variable domain (remainder filled in from reference TRBV5-1 and TRBJ1-4): KAGVTQTPRYLIKTRGQQVTLSCSPISGHRSVSWYQQTPGQGLQFLFEYFSETQRNKGNFPGRFSGRQFSNSRSEMNVSTLELGDSALYLCASRPGTGGEKLFFGSGTQLSVL.

This rearrangement joins TRBV7-8 to TRBJ1-2, with TRBD1 identical over 9 bases. The CDR3 runs 14 residues. Germline V gives CDR1 SGHVS, CDR2 FQNEAQ. The J segment lost 7 bases and the V segment lost 5 bases, leaving 8 bases of the junction unmatched. CDR3 region: CASSAGTGLRGYTF. The CDR3, as DNA: TGTGCCAGCAGCGCGGGGACAGGGCTACGTGGCTACACCTTC.

This chain connects TRBV10-3 to TRBJ1-2; the match to TRBD1 covers 9 bases. The germline gives CDR1 ENHRY, CDR2 SYGVKD. V was clipped by 4 bases and J by 5 bases; unmatched bases: 14. This CDR3 spans 17 amino acids. The CDR3 DNA follows: TGTGCCATCAGTGGGGACACCGGGACAGGGATGATGTATGGCTACACCTTC. Translation: CAISGDTGTGMMYGYTF.

CDR3 amino acids: CASSNTRRNYSYNEQFF. The CDR3 DNA reads as TGTGCCAGCAGCAATACCCGACGCAACTATTCCTACAATGAGCAGTTCTTC. The chain couples TRBV11-2 to TRBJ2-1; D is unclear. The V end lost 5 bases, the J end lost 1 base, and 18 bases lay between the germline ends. The CDR3 length is 17 residues. Germline loops: CDR1 SGHAT, CDR2 FQNNGV.

The V and J genes are TRBV19 and TRBJ2-3; 12 nucleotides match TRBD2. Germline V gene lookup returns CDR1 LNHDA and CDR2 SQIVND (reference sequence). This CDR3 comprises 15 residues. J was trimmed by 4 bases and V by 6 bases; bases with no gene match: 5. DNA of the CDR3: TGTGCCAGTAGACGACTAGCGGGGGTCTCAGATACGCAGTATTTT. Translated: CASRRLAGVSDTQYF.

CDR3 nucleotide sequence: TGTGCCAGCAGCTCCTACAGGGGGCTTGACACTGAAGCTTTCTTT. This translates into CASSSYRGLDTEAFF. The V and J genes are TRBV11-3 and TRBJ1-1; 9 bases are a match to TRBD1. The CDR3 consists of 15 residues. CDR1 and CDR2 from the germline V gene are SGHNT and YENEEA. Trimming cost V 4 bases and J 3 bases; bases outside gene matches: 6.

The V call is TRBV7-2, the J call TRBJ2-7; 11 nucleotides agree with TRBD2. Germline V gene data show CDR1 as SGHTA and CDR2 as FQGNSA. The V gene end was trimmed by 5 bases and the J gene end by 6 bases; junction bases not matched to a gene: 15. The CDR3 length is 17 residues. DNA of the CDR3: TGTGCCAGCAGCCTGATAGCGGGGGGGAATTTAGGCTCCGAGCAGTACTTC. This encodes CASSLIAGGNLGSEQYF.

The chain employs TRBV6-1 and TRBJ2-7, with 8 bases aligning to TRBD2. V dropped 7 bases and J dropped 1; count of bases not matched to a gene: 9. Germline CDR1 reads MNHNS; CDR2 reads SASEGT. The CDR3 has 15 residues. The DNA of the CDR3 is TGTGCCAGCATATACCGGGGGGGCCCATCCTACGAGCAGTACTTC. This translates into CASIYRGGPSYEQYF.

This chain uses TRBV5-4 with TRBJ2-2; perhaps TRBD1 as D (6 bases). V dropped 0 bases and J dropped 3 bases, with 9 bases sitting between them. The CDR3 covers 15 residues. Looked up from germline, CDR1 is SGHNT and CDR2 is YYREEE (reference sequence). CDR3 DNA: TGTGCCAGCAGCTTGGGGACAGAGTACACCGGGGAGCTGTTTTTT. The encoded protein is CASSLGTEYTGELFF. The full variable domain, with the rest looked up from reference TRBV5-4 and TRBJ2-2, is ETGVTQSPTHLIKTRGQQVTLRCSSQSGHNTVSWYQQALGQGPQFIFQYYREEENGRGNFPPRFSGLQFPNYSSELNVNALELDDSALYLCASSLGTEYTGELFFGEGSRLTVL.

The chain joins TRBV2 to TRBJ1-4; 7 bases align to TRBD1. V was clipped by 10 bases and J by 10 bases; unmatched bases: 18. Germline V gene lookup returns CDR1 SNHLY and CDR2 FYNNEI. The length of the CDR3 is 15 residues. The CDR3 protein is CATLPSTGLNGKLFF. CDR3 sequence (DNA): TGTGCCACCCTCCCATCGACAGGGCTGAACGGAAAACTGTTTTTT. Using reference TRBV2 and TRBJ1-4 for the parts outside the CDR3, the full variable domain is EPEVTQTPSHQVTQMGQEVILRCVPISNHLYFYWYRQILGQKVEFLVSFYNNEISEKSEIFDDQFSVERPDGSNFTLKIRSTKLEDSAMYFCATLPSTGLNGKLFFGSGTQLSVL.

This chain connects TRBV27 to TRBJ1-2; 7 nucleotides line up with TRBD1. Germline assignment: CDR1 MNHEY and CDR2 SMNVEV (reference sequence). V gave up 6 bases and J gave up 6 bases; unmatched junction bases: 13. This CDR3 has 15 amino acids. DNA of the CDR3: TGTGCCAGCAGCATTAACCCGAACAGGGGAAATGGCTACACCTTC. It translates to CASSINPNRGNGYTF.

The genes are TRBV7-9 and TRBJ2-7; perhaps TRBD1 as D (5 bases). V was clipped by 1 base and J by 6 bases, with 7 bases between them. The CDR3 is 12 residues long. Germline CDR1 is SEHNR and CDR2 is FQNEAQ (reference sequence). For the CDR3, the DNA is TGTGCCAGCAGCTTAGGGGGCCTCGAGCAGTACTTC. Protein: CASSLGGLEQYF.

The rearrangement uses TRBV19 and TRBJ1-5, with 8 bases matching TRBD1. CDR1 LNHDA and CDR2 SQIVND come from the germline V gene (reference sequence). The CDR3 contains 15 residues. V was pared by 1 base and J by 5 bases, with 4 bases of the junction left unmatched. CDR3 residues: CASSIGQGIYQPQHF. In DNA form, the CDR3 reads TGTGCCAGTAGTATAGGACAGGGGATCTATCAGCCCCAGCATTTT.

The chain couples TRBV7-9 to TRBJ2-7, with 11 bases lining up with TRBD1. The CDR3 runs 18 residues. V was clipped by 5 bases and J by 0 bases; unmatched bases: 12. Germline CDR1 is SEHNR and CDR2 is FQNEAQ (reference sequence). CDR3 protein: CASSVWDRGSPGSYEQYF. CDR3 sequence (DNA): TGTGCCAGCAGCGTTTGGGACAGGGGGTCCCCCGGCTCCTACGAGCAGTACTTC.

The chain couples TRBV7-2 to TRBJ1-1, with no clear D. Trimming took off 5 bases at V and 3 bases at J, with 4 bases between the two ends. This CDR3 contains 11 residues. Germline V gene lookup returns CDR1 SGHTA and CDR2 FQGNSA. The CDR3 here is CASSPYTEAFF. CDR3 DNA: TGTGCCAGCAGCCCATACACTGAAGCTTTCTTT. Together with reference TRBV7-2 and TRBJ1-1, the CDR3 gives the full variable domain: GAGVSQSPSNKVTEKGKDVELRCDPISGHTALYWYRQSLGQGLEFLIYFQGNSAPDKSGLPSDRFSAERTGGSVSTLTIQRTQQEDSAVYLCASSPYTEAFFGQGTRLTVV.

This clone appeared a single time. The rearrangement joins TRBV7-3 to TRBJ2-5, with D possibly being TRBD2 (5 bases). Germline CDR1 SGHTA, CDR2 FQGTGA. CDR3 size: 13 residues. V shed 0 bases and J shed 4 bases, with 6 bases lying between them. CDR3 nucleotide sequence: TGTGCCAGCAGCTTAACTAGCGCAGAGACCCAGTACTTC. It specifies CASSLTSAETQYF.

This clone showed up just once. The chain is built from TRBV6-5 and TRBJ2-7; no definite D call. The CDR3 length is 13 residues. Trimming pared 5 bases from V and 7 bases from J, leaving 15 bases between. CDR1 is MNHEY and CDR2 is SVGAGI in the germline V gene. Written as DNA, the CDR3 is TGTGCCAGCAGTGTATCGGTGGTTTATGAGCAGTACTTC. Translated, it gives CASSVSVVYEQYF.

The chain carries TRBV25-1 and TRBJ2-5; 8 positions agree with TRBD1. The V gene's germline CDR1 is MGHDK and CDR2 SYGVNS. The CDR3 covers 16 residues. V trimming: 5 bases; J trimming: 2 bases; junction bases outside the gene matches: 10. The CDR3 nucleotides are TGTGCCAGCAGTCGTCCCGACAGGGGAGTACAAGAGACCCAGTACTTC. Its protein product is CASSRPDRGVQETQYF.

The chain couples TRBV2 to TRBJ1-2, with TRBD1 matching 9 bases. Germline assignment: CDR1 SNHLY and CDR2 FYNNEI. Trimming removed 5 bases from V and 1 base from J; junction bases left unmatched: 14. The CDR3 runs 18 residues. Here the CDR3 reads CASSHSVRTGAVNYGYTF. DNA for the CDR3: TGTGCCAGCAGTCATAGCGTTCGGACAGGGGCCGTTAACTATGGCTACACCTTC.

CDR3 sequence reads: CASSIGRDRLPSGEQFF. The CDR3, as DNA: TGCGCCAGCAGCATAGGCCGGGACAGGCTTCCCTCTGGGGAGCAGTTCTTC. The V call is TRBV5-1, the J call TRBJ2-1, with 8 bases aligning to TRBD1. This CDR3 is 17 amino acids long. Germline CDR1 SGHRS, CDR2 YFSETQ. J was trimmed by 10 bases and V by 4 bases; bases with no gene match: 19.

V gene TRBV7-6 combines with J gene TRBJ2-3, with D possibly matching TRBD2 (5 bases). Germline lookup yields CDR1 SGHVS and CDR2 FNYEAQ. There are 19 residues in the CDR3. With 1 base removed from V and 1 base from J, the gap between germline ends came to 21 bases. CDR3 nucleotide sequence: TGTGCCAGCAGCTTAGTTCCCGTGGAGGATTCGGACGGCACAGATACGCAGTATTTT. As protein: CASSLVPVEDSDGTDTQYF.

This chain uses TRBV11-3 with TRBJ1-1; the D gene is possibly TRBD1 (5 bases). The V gene lost 7 bases and the J gene lost 4 bases, with 13 bases spanning the gap. CDR1 is SGHNT, CDR2 YENEEA, per germline. This CDR3 is built from 13 residues. The CDR3 is CASTTVGGTEAFF. CDR3 bases: TGTGCCAGCACAACCGTGGGGGGCACTGAAGCTTTCTTT.

The genes are TRBV7-9 and TRBJ2-1, with a tentative D call TRBD2 (7 bases). The germline CDR1 and CDR2 sequences are SEHNR and FQNEAQ (reference sequence). The ends were cut back, 1 base at V and 8 bases at J, with 15 bases in the middle. There are 15 residues in the CDR3. The CDR3 nucleotides are TGTGCCAGCAGCTTAGAGGGGGGGCTTAGGGATGAGCAGTTCTTC. Translated, it gives CASSLEGGLRDEQFF.

Comments on this clone: Germline and junction disagree at one end, which may indicate a read error. V gene TRBV2 combines with J gene TRBJ1-3; 7 positions agree with TRBD1. CDR3 length: 15 amino acids. Germline lookup yields CDR1 SNHLY and CDR2 FYNNEI. The CDR3 is CAVTGTASSRNTIYF. CDR3 in DNA: TGTGCCGTCACCGGGACAGCTAGCTCTCGAAACACCATATATTTT. The whole variable domain, remainder taken from reference TRBV2 and TRBJ1-3, is EPEVTQTPSHQVTQMGQEVILRCVPISNHLYFYWYRQILGQKVEFLVSFYNNEISEKSEIFDDQFSVERPDGSNFTLKIRSTKLEDSAMYFCAVTGTASSRNTIYFGEGSWLTVV.